This TCR beta chain derives from a study of T cells in Graves' hyperthyroidism and ophthalmopathy. General observations from the study: Through a model of 13 V-J features, ophthalmopathy was separated from stable hyperthyroidism. Among thyroid clonotypes expanded above 0.001, most also appeared in blood.

Template material for amplifying TCR beta CDR3 regions consisted of RNA transcripts. RT-PCR in the first round (using the HTBI primer set) targeted the TCR CDR3. TCRdb independently ran MiXCR on the multiplex PCR reads; one entry per CDR3 protein. The data show about 330,000 distinct CDR3 sequences, about 13% seen once. Unmatched junction bases numbered 11, after V lost 5 bases and J lost 6 bases. This CDR3 contains 16 residues. The germline V gene has CDR1 SGHTA and CDR2 FQGNSA. Ten or more counts support this clonotype. Its target is unknown. Diagnostic assessment was based on clinical symptoms, serum thyroxine and TRAb, thyroid ultrasound and orbital computed tomography.

V usage is TRBV7-2 and J usage is TRBJ2-7; 12 nucleotides line up with TRBD2. The sample comprised blood. The sequence came from a woman aged 35 to 49 with Graves' ophthalmopathy. CDR3 nucleotides: TGTGCCAGCAGCCCAGGACTAGCGGGAAGGAGTGGCGAGCAGTACTTC. Its translation is CASSPGLAGRSGEQYF.